A selection of T cell receptor beta chains follows, all from one sample in a study of CD8+ T cells in alopecia areata. Clones were sequenced by immunoSEQ multiplex PCR, and TCRdb holds only the in-frame ones, with some missing. The sample holds 110,000 to 150,000 clones, about 88% seen once. The sample in question was CD8+ T cells sorted from blood, obtained at week 4, from a patient treated with tofacitinib. The receptors come from a human donor with alopecia areata. Each CDR3 is given with its conserved first and last residue. The D gene is left open where the match is weak. Clone size is given for some rows only: seen once, a few or many times, or a class if the clone is expanded.

>NA|TRBV13|TRBJ2-7|NA
TGTGCCAGCAGCTTATTCGGGGGGCGCGAGCAGTACTTC
CASSLFGGREQYF
>NA|TRBV28|TRBJ2-1|NA
TGTGCCAGCAGTTTATTGGTGGGGCCCTACAATGAGCAGTTCTTC
CASSLLVGPYNEQFF
>TRBD1|TRBV29-1|TRBJ2-6|once
TGCAGCGTTGATGAGGGGAGAGGGGGACAGGCCAACTCTGGGGCCAACGTCCTGACTTTC
CSVDEGRGGQANSGANVLTF
>TRBD2|TRBV6-5|TRBJ2-3|few
TGTGCCAGCAGGACCGGACTAGCGGGGACAGATACGCAGTATTTT
CASRTGLAGTDTQYF
>TRBD1|TRBV9|TRBJ2-5|NA
TGTGCCAGCAGCGTTACAGGGGCTTCCGAGACCCAGTACTTC
CASSVTGASETQYF
>NA|TRBV19|TRBJ2-7|NA
TGTGCCAGTAGTATAATGAACAGGGTCCACGAGCAGTACTTC
CASSIMNRVHEQYF
>NA|TRBV6-1|TRBJ2-5|NA
TGTGCCAGCAGTGGAACAGGGAACAGGGACCGCTTACAAGAGACCCAGTACTTC
CASSGTGNRDRLQETQYF
>TRBD1|TRBV14|TRBJ2-7|NA
TGTGCCAGCAGCCAGGGGACAGGGGGTTTCTACGAGCAGTACTTC
CASSQGTGGFYEQYF
>TRBD2|TRBV30|TRBJ2-3|NA
TGTGCCTGGAGTGTGACCAGCGGGAGGGCAGATACGCAGTATTTT
CAWSVTSGRADTQYF
>NA|TRBV7-6|TRBJ2-1|NA
TGTGCCAGCAGCTTAGTTGGGCCTGAGCAGTTCTTC
CASSLVGPEQFF
>NA|TRBV9|TRBJ1-2|NA
TGTGCCAGCAGCCCGGGGGGGAACTATGGCTACACCTTC
CASSPGGNYGYTF
>NA|TRBV28|TRBJ2-2|few
TGTGCCAGCAGTTTTATCAGTCCCACCGGGGAGCTGTTTTTT
CASSFISPTGELFF
>NA|TRBV7-9|TRBJ1-6|NA
TGTGCCAGCAGCTTAGGAGGACCTTCACCCCTCCACTTT
CASSLGGPSPLHF
>NA|TRBV30|TRBJ1-2|NA
TGTGCCTGGAGTCCCCTTGAGGCCCTCTATGGCTACACCTTC
CAWSPLEALYGYTF
>NA|TRBV7-9|TRBJ2-7|NA
TGTGCCAGCAGCCTAGCCGTGGGGCAGTACTTC
CASSLAVGQYF
>NA|TRBV5-6|TRBJ2-1|NA
TGTGCCAGCCGGGACTTAGGGTTTTTTGGTGAGCAGTTCTTC
CASRDLGFFGEQFF
>NA|TRBV13|TRBJ2-7|NA
TGTGCCAGCAGCCACACCAGACAAACATACGAGCAGTACTTC
CASSHTRQTYEQYF
>TRBD2|TRBV19|TRBJ2-2|few
TGTGCCAGTAGCGACTGGAGCGGGAGCGATACCGGGGAGCTGTTTTTT
CASSDWSGSDTGELFF
>NA|TRBV27|TRBJ2-2|NA
TGTGCCAGCAGTTTCAGGAGCACCGGGGAGCTGTTTTTT
CASSFRSTGELFF
>NA|TRBV5-1|TRBJ2-1|NA
TGCGCCAGCAGCTTGAACAAGCGCCTGAGCTCCTACAATGAGCAGTTCTTC
CASSLNKRLSSYNEQFF
>NA|TRBV4-1|TRBJ1-2|NA
TGCGCCAGCAGCCAAATCGGGGGTAACTATGGCTACACCTTC
CASSQIGGNYGYTF
>TRBD1|TRBV4-1|TRBJ2-6|once
TGCGCCAGCAGCCAAGGGTGGGGACAGGGGGTTTCTGGGGCCAACGTCCTGACTTTC
CASSQGWGQGVSGANVLTF
>NA|TRBV11-2|TRBJ2-7|NA
TGTGCCAGCAGCTTAGCGGGGAGCTCCTACGAGCAGTACTTC
CASSLAGSSYEQYF
>NA|TRBV9|TRBJ2-3|few
TGTGCCAGCAGCGTGGGAACAGGGATTTCCGTGGGCACAGATACGCAGTATTTT
CASSVGTGISVGTDTQYF
>NA|TRBV27|TRBJ2-7|few
TGTGCCAGCAGTCCCTCTCGCTACGAGCAGTACTTC
CASSPSRYEQYF
>TRBD2|TRBV7-2|TRBJ2-3|NA
TGTGCCAGCAGCTTAGGGGTAGCGGGGGGGCCCACAGATACGCAGTATTTT
CASSLGVAGGPTDTQYF
>TRBD2|TRBV30|TRBJ2-3|NA
TGTGCCTGGACGGGACTAGCGGGGGGGAAATCAAGAGGAGATACGCAGTATTTT
CAWTGLAGGKSRGDTQYF
>NA|TRBV7-9|TRBJ2-7|once
TGTGCCAGCAGCTTATCAAGGGGGAGGGAGCAGTACTTC
CASSLSRGREQYF
>NA|TRBV7-8|TRBJ2-7|NA
TGTGCCAGCAGCTTCCGTTCCCTCCAGGGGTTGTACGAGCAGTACTTC
CASSFRSLQGLYEQYF
>NA|TRBV29-1|TRBJ2-7|NA
TGCAGCGTCTCAGACGGACCCAATCTATTATACGAGCAGTACTTC
CSVSDGPNLLYEQYF
>TRBD2|TRBV11-3|TRBJ2-1|NA
TGTGCCAGCAGCTTAGGACGGGGGGTCTCCTACAATGAGCAGTTCTTC
CASSLGRGVSYNEQFF
>NA|TRBV29-1|TRBJ1-1|NA
TGCAGCGTTCCAGGTCGGTCGACTGAAGCTTTCTTT
CSVPGRSTEAFF
>TRBD2|TRBV9|TRBJ2-7|NA
TGTGCCAGCAGCGAACTAGCGGGAGACGAGCAGTACTTC
CASSELAGDEQYF
>NA|TRBV12-5|TRBJ2-3|NA
TGTGCTAGTGGTTTCCCAGATACGCAGTATTTT
CASGFPDTQYF
>NA|TRBV6-1|TRBJ1-2|NA
TGTGCCAGCAGTGAAATTGGGGGGGCTAATGGCTACACCTTC
CASSEIGGANGYTF
>NA|TRBV29-1|TRBJ2-1|few
TGCAGCGTTACCAGGGTGAATAGCAATGAGCAGTTCTTC
CSVTRVNSNEQFF
>NA|TRBV7-2|TRBJ2-2|few
TGTGCCAGCAGCTTAGGGGTCAGCGGAAACACCGGGGAGCTGTTTTTT
CASSLGVSGNTGELFF
>TRBD1|TRBV29-1|TRBJ2-7|few
TGCAGCGTCGTTACGAACGGACAGGGGACTTATTACGAGCAGTACTTC
CSVVTNGQGTYYEQYF
>NA|TRBV27|TRBJ1-1|NA
TGTGCCAGCATTGGAGATATTGAAGCTTTCTTT
CASIGDIEAFF
>NA|TRBV27|TRBJ2-3|NA
TGTGCCAGCAATGAAGTTAGCACAGATACGCAGTATTTT
CASNEVSTDTQYF
>NA|TRBV7-6|TRBJ2-5|NA
TGTGCCAGCAGCGTTCTGGGATACCAAGAGACCCAGTACTTC
CASSVLGYQETQYF
>TRBD2|TRBV7-9|TRBJ2-7|NA
TGTGCCAGCAGCTCCCAGACTAGCGGGCGCTACGAGCAGTACTTC
CASSSQTSGRYEQYF
>NA|TRBV12-5|TRBJ2-3|once
TGTGCTAGTGGTTTTGGGTTAACAGATACGCAGTATTTT
CASGFGLTDTQYF
>NA|TRBV7-9|TRBJ2-5|NA
TGTGCCAGCAGCCTTTTGGGAGAGACCCAGTACTTC
CASSLLGETQYF
>NA|TRBV29-1|TRBJ2-2|NA
TGCAGCGTAGAAACAGGGTCGAACACCGGGGAGCTGTTTTTT
CSVETGSNTGELFF
>NA|TRBV29-1|TRBJ2-1|NA
TGCAGCGTTGAATTTAGGGTGAATGAGCAGTTCTTC
CSVEFRVNEQFF
>NA|TRBV29-1|TRBJ1-1|NA
TGCAGCGTCGAGCCGGGCGGGACTGAAGCTTTCTTT
CSVEPGGTEAFF
>TRBD2|TRBV9|TRBJ2-7|NA
TGTGCCAGCAACGGAGCGGGAGGGGTGAGGGAGCAGTACTTC
CASNGAGGVREQYF
>TRBD1|TRBV30|TRBJ2-7|few
TGTGCCTGGAGCGCGGGCGTGGGGGACAGCTCCTACGAGCAGTACTTC
CAWSAGVGDSSYEQYF
>TRBD1|TRBV19|TRBJ2-7|NA
TGTGCCAGTAGTTTGGGGACAGGGGTCCTCTCCTACGAGCAGTACTTC
CASSLGTGVLSYEQYF
>NA|TRBV30|TRBJ2-2|NA
TGTGCCTGGACAGGGGAGCTGTTTTTT
CAWTGELFF
>TRBD1|TRBV7-9|TRBJ2-7|NA
TGTGCCAGCAGCACCGGGACAGAAAGCTACGAGCAGTACTTC
CASSTGTESYEQYF
>NA|TRBV5-6|TRBJ1-5|NA
TGTGCCAGCAGCTTCCAGAGCAATCAGCCCCAGCATTTT
CASSFQSNQPQHF
>TRBD1|TRBV7-9|TRBJ1-2|NA
TGTGCCAGCAGCCAGGGGACAGAGTCTAACTATGGCTACACCTTC
CASSQGTESNYGYTF
>NA|TRBV14|TRBJ2-1|NA
TGTGCCAGCCACGGTATGAACTACAATGAGCAGTTCTTC
CASHGMNYNEQFF